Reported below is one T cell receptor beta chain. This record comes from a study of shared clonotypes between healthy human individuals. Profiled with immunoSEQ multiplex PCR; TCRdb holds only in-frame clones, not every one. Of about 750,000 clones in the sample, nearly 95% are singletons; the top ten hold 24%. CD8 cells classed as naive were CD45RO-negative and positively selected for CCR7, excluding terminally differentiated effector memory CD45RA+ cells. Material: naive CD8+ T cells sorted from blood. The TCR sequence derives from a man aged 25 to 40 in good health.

Written as DNA, the CDR3 is TGTGCCAGTAGTATGGGGCCCCGAGGTAGCGGTTCCTACAATGAGCAGTTCTTC. It encodes CASSMGPRGSGSYNEQFF. V and J are TRBV19 and TRBJ2-1; D is possibly TRBD2 (6 bases). The CDR3 has 18 residues. Deletions cut 3 bases from V and 1 base from J, with 19 bases between. Germline V gene data show CDR1 as LNHDA and CDR2 as SQIVND (reference sequence).